Given below is one T cell receptor beta chain in context. Its target is not known. V was clipped by 0 bases and J by 1 base, with 11 bases between them. The V gene's germline CDR1 is SGHRS and CDR2 YFSETQ. This CDR3 spans 17 amino acids. cDNA synthesis used the whole RNA isolate, giving expressed TCRB sequences. Using immunoSEQ multiplex PCR, the repertoire was profiled, and TCRdb retains in-frame clones only, with some absent. The data contain 310,000 or so clones, 7% to 9% of them singletons. Cell sorting via CD45RO/CCR7/CD25/CD127/CD95/CD27 was performed to obtain CD4+ naive, central memory, regulatory and stem cell-like memory cells. The data are from a study of beta chain features in type 1 diabetes. For the study at large: Patients did not differ from healthy donors in age, gender or cell yield. Study-level results: PCR might favor shorter templates, but any such skew would affect patients and controls equally. Individuals with type 1 diabetes displayed fewer insertions and more deletions at VDJ junctions.

Input material: central memory CD4+ T cells from blood. The V and J genes are TRBV5-1 and TRBJ2-6, with D hard to call. The receptor was derived from a young woman in good health. CDR3 in amino acids: CASSLEPGLSGANVLTF. The CDR3 DNA reads TGCGCCAGCAGCTTGGAACCAGGTTTATCTGGGGCCAACGTCCTGACTTTC.